Below, 30 T cell receptor beta chains from the same sample are listed, as sequenced in a study of graft-versus-host responses after intestinal transplantation. Some clones are missing from TCRdb's copy, which holds only in-frame ones; the method was immunoSEQ multiplex PCR. This sample carries about 40,000 clones, under 95% of them seen once, and the ten largest clones take around 2.5%. The sequenced sample was PBMCs, obtained 300 to 320 days after intestinal transplant. These receptors all come from a human patient who received an intestinal transplant, so some T cells may come from the graft donor.

The chain uses TRBV11-3 and TRBJ2-7, with 8 bases identical to TRBD1. The germline V gene encodes CDR1 SGHNT and CDR2 YENEEA. With V trimmed by 5 bases and J by 3 bases, 9 bases remained unmatched. The CDR3 runs 15 residues. The CDR3 nucleotides are TGTGCCAGCAGCCCGAGGACAGGGCCCCGCTACGAGCAGTACTTC. Translated: CASSPRTGPRYEQYF.

The chain has TRBV2 and TRBJ1-5; 9 bases are shared with TRBD1. With 2 bases clipped from V and 4 bases from J, the junction kept 6 bases outside the gene matches. The CDR3 loop spans 16 amino acids. Germline assignment: CDR1 SNHLY and CDR2 FYNNEI. The CDR3 reads CASSELVTGGNQPQHF. The CDR3, as DNA: TGTGCCAGCAGTGAATTGGTGACAGGGGGAAATCAGCCCCAGCATTTT.

V usage is TRBV6-1 and J usage is TRBJ1-1, with unresolved D. With 2 bases removed from V and 4 bases from J, the gap between germline ends came to 8 bases. The CDR3 has 13 residues. Germline V lookup: CDR1 MNHNS, CDR2 SASEGT. The CDR3 DNA sequence: TGTGCCAGCAGTGAAATCGGGATCACTGAAGCTTTCTTT. Translation: CASSEIGITEAFF.

This clone was observed once. This chain joins TRBV4-2 and TRBJ1-2, with D uncertain. The germline gives CDR1 LGHNA, CDR2 YNFKEQ. The CDR3 contains 15 residues. Trimming left V 4 bases short and J 4 bases short, with 16 bases between. CDR3 coding DNA: TGTGCCAGCAGCCGAGACTGGACCGCGGCCTATGGCTACACCTTC. This encodes CASSRDWTAAYGYTF.

The chain employs TRBV11-2 and TRBJ2-7; 8 nucleotides line up with TRBD2. Unmatched junction bases numbered 7, after V lost 2 bases and J lost 4 bases. CDR3 length: 15 amino acids. From germline, CDR1 is SGHAT and CDR2 FQNNGV. The CDR3 here is CASSLSVAGPYEQYF. CDR3 nucleotide sequence: TGTGCCAGCAGCTTATCAGTAGCGGGGCCGTACGAGCAGTACTTC.

This chain links TRBV7-9 with TRBJ2-2; unclear D gene. CDR3 length: 13 amino acids. Germline CDR1 and CDR2: SEHNR and FQNEAQ (reference sequence). The V and J ends lost 3 bases and 2 bases respectively, with 4 bases between them. In DNA, the CDR3 is TGTGCCAGCAGCTTTGCTAACACCGGGGAGCTGTTTTTT. Translating gives CASSFANTGELFF. Full variable domain (remainder filled in from reference TRBV7-9 and TRBJ2-2): DTGVSQNPRHKITKRGQNVTFRCDPISEHNRLYWYRQTLGQGPEFLTYFQNEAQLEKSRLLSDRFSAERPKGSFSTLEIQRTEQGDSAMYLCASSFANTGELFFGEGSRLTVL.

This chain connects TRBV6-1 to TRBJ2-7; possibly TRBD1 for D (7 bases). The CDR3 is 14 residues long. The germline CDR1 and CDR2 sequences are MNHNS and SASEGT. V lost 5 bases and J 3 bases, leaving 14 bases between the germline ends. The CDR3 region is CASSYRQGGYEQYF. For the CDR3, the DNA is TGTGCCAGCAGTTATAGGCAGGGGGGCTACGAGCAGTACTTC.

V is TRBV6-5 and J is TRBJ1-1; tentatively, D is TRBD1 (5 bases). This CDR3 spans 14 amino acids. The ends were cut back, 7 bases at V and 3 bases at J, with 15 bases in the middle. CDR1 and CDR2 from the germline V gene are MNHEY and SVGAGI. The CDR3 sequence: CASKGMGRDTEAFF. The CDR3 DNA reads TGTGCCAGCAAGGGGATGGGGAGAGACACTGAAGCTTTCTTT.

The V and J genes are TRBV4-1 and TRBJ2-7, with TRBD2 matching 9 bases. Germline lookup yields CDR1 MGHRA and CDR2 YSYEKL. The CDR3 contains 15 residues. With V trimmed by 4 bases and J by 0 bases, 4 bases remained unmatched. The CDR3 bases are TGCGCCAGCAGCCTTGGACTAGCGAGCTCCTACGAGCAGTACTTC. Amino acids: CASSLGLASSYEQYF.

V and J are TRBV19 and TRBJ2-2; 9 nucleotides match TRBD2. This CDR3 has 16 amino acids. The trim removed 5 bases at V and 5 bases at J, leaving 9 bases unmatched. Germline-derived CDR1 and CDR2 are LNHDA and SQIVND (reference sequence). The CDR3 loop reads CASSAPAGGGTGELFF. DNA of the CDR3: TGTGCCAGTAGTGCCCCTGCGGGAGGGGGGACCGGGGAGCTGTTTTTT.

V is TRBV2 and J is TRBJ2-2; TRBD1 or TRBD2 may be the D gene (5 bases each). The length of the CDR3 is 15 residues. CDR1 and CDR2 (germline): SNHLY, FYNNEI. The V end was cut by 6 bases, the J end by 4 bases, with 15 bases between. In DNA, the CDR3 is TGTGCCAGCAGGCCCGGGACGTGGACCACCGGGGAGCTGTTTTTT. It translates to CASRPGTWTTGELFF.

The chain links TRBV6-8 to TRBJ2-1; the match to TRBD2 covers 8 bases. V gave up 5 bases and J gave up 5 bases; unmatched junction bases: 17. This CDR3 is 18 amino acids long. CDR1 MNHGY and CDR2 SAAAGT come from the germline V gene. The CDR3 DNA reads as TGTGCCAGCAGTAGCCCCGCGAGAACCGGGAGGGAGGACAATGAGCAGTTCTTC. This encodes CASSSPARTGREDNEQFF.

This chain connects TRBV15 to TRBJ2-4; D is possibly TRBD2 (6 bases). Germline values: CDR1 LNHNV, CDR2 YYDKDF (reference sequence). The CDR3 is 14 residues long. V lost 6 bases, J lost 0 bases, and 9 bases lay in between. The CDR3: CATRPGGAKNIQYF. The CDR3 DNA reads as TGTGCCACCAGACCCGGGGGAGCCAAAAACATTCAGTACTTC.

The J gene is TRBJ1-1, the V gene TRBV2; 7 bases are shared with TRBD1. The germline gives CDR1 SNHLY, CDR2 FYNNEI. The CDR3 covers 14 residues. The V segment lost 5 bases and the J segment 0 bases; nucleotides outside the gene matches: 3. CDR3 protein: CASSPGQMNTEAFF. In DNA form, the CDR3 reads TGTGCCAGCAGTCCGGGACAGATGAACACTGAAGCTTTCTTT.

This clone was observed once. CDR3 protein: CASSLGSTEQYF. CDR3 nucleotide sequence: TGTGCCAGCAGCTTGGGGTCTACCGAGCAGTACTTC. The J gene is TRBJ2-7, the V gene TRBV5-5; D gene ambiguous. Trimming left V 0 bases short and J 6 bases short, with 7 bases between. The CDR3 loop spans 12 amino acids. Per germline, CDR1 SGHKS and CDR2 YYEKEE (reference sequence).

This clone is a singleton in its sample. The V and J genes are TRBV6-1 and TRBJ2-5; 8 nucleotides match TRBD2. The CDR3 contains 15 residues. The ends lost 2 bases at V and 1 base at J; junction bases unmatched: 3. The germline V gene has CDR1 MNHNS and CDR2 SASEGT. This CDR3 reads CASSEFGLAQETQYF. The CDR3 DNA reads TGTGCCAGCAGTGAATTTGGACTAGCCCAAGAGACCCAGTACTTC.

This CDR3 reads CASSLEGPGTSSYEQYF. For the CDR3, the DNA is TGTGCCAGCAGCTTAGAGGGTCCGGGGACTAGCTCCTACGAGCAGTACTTC. This rearrangement joins TRBV11-2 to TRBJ2-7, with 8 bases fitting TRBD2. J lost 0 bases, V lost 0 bases, and 7 bases had no gene match. The CDR3 sequence is 17 residues long. Germline CDR1 is SGHAT and CDR2 is FQNNGV.

This chain connects TRBV28 to TRBJ2-3; 9 bases align to TRBD1. The CDR3 totals 18 residues. CDR1 is MDHEN, CDR2 SYDVKM, per germline. The trim removed 3 bases at V and 2 bases at J, leaving 12 bases unmatched. As DNA, the CDR3 is TGTGCCAGCAGTTTCCCAAAGGGGACAGGGATACCCACAGATACGCAGTATTTT. Protein: CASSFPKGTGIPTDTQYF.

The DNA of the CDR3 is TGTGCCAGCAGTGTAGGTAGGGAGACCCAGTACTTC. Protein product: CASSVGRETQYF. This chain links TRBV6-1 with TRBJ2-5; unclear D gene. The V gene's germline CDR1 is MNHNS and CDR2 SASEGT. V lost 4 bases and J 5 bases, leaving 8 bases between the germline ends. There are 12 residues in the CDR3.

J is TRBJ1-2 and V is TRBV11-2; TRBD1 matches 9 bases. The CDR3 length is 19 residues. Trimming removed 6 bases from V and 0 bases from J; junction bases left unmatched: 17. The germline gives CDR1 SGHAT, CDR2 FQNNGV. The CDR3 sequence is CASSLRARTGVVPNYGYTF. CDR3 nucleotide sequence: TGTGCCAGCAGTCTCCGAGCAAGGACAGGGGTAGTCCCTAACTATGGCTACACCTTC. Drawing the rest from reference TRBV11-2 and TRBJ1-2, the complete variable domain is EAGVAQSPRYKIIEKRQSVAFWCNPISGHATLYWYQQILGQGPKLLIQFQNNGVVDDSQLPKDRFSAERLKGVDSTLKIQPAKLEDSAVYLCASSLRARTGVVPNYGYTFGSGTRLTVV.

The chain couples TRBV9 to TRBJ2-7, with D unresolved. Germline CDR1 and CDR2: SGDLS and YYNGEE. The CDR3 is 14 residues long. V lost 0 bases and J lost 1, with 8 bases in between. The CDR3 protein is CASSVATSSYEQYF. The CDR3 DNA follows: TGTGCCAGCAGCGTAGCGACTTCGTCCTACGAGCAGTACTTC.

The chain links TRBV29-1 to TRBJ2-1; 8 nucleotides align to TRBD2. With V trimmed by 6 bases and J by 7 bases, 8 bases remained unmatched. CDR1 and CDR2 (germline): SQVTM, ANQGSEA. The CDR3 sequence is 13 residues long. The CDR3 loop reads CSVSSSGGNEQFF. The CDR3 DNA reads as TGCAGCGTCTCTTCCTCGGGAGGGAATGAGCAGTTCTTC.

V usage is TRBV9 and J usage is TRBJ1-2, with no clear D. Germline CDR1 and CDR2: SGDLS and YYNGEE. The CDR3 runs 14 residues. The V end lost 3 bases, the J end lost 4 bases, and 13 bases lay between the germline ends. The CDR3 sequence: CASSGSPGGYGYTF. For the CDR3, the DNA is TGTGCCAGCAGCGGTAGTCCGGGCGGCTATGGCTACACCTTC.

The J gene is TRBJ2-5, the V gene TRBV30, with 9 bases lining up with TRBD2. The J segment lost 0 bases and the V segment lost 4 bases, leaving 9 bases of the junction unmatched. CDR1 is GTSNPN, CDR2 SVGIG, per germline (reference sequence). The CDR3 runs 16 residues. The CDR3 reads CAWKLRTSAYQETQYF. CDR3 sequence (DNA): TGTGCCTGGAAGCTAAGGACTAGCGCGTACCAAGAGACCCAGTACTTC.

This chain joins TRBV5-6 and TRBJ1-6; TRBD1 matches 8 bases. This CDR3 region has 14 residues. The V segment lost 0 bases and the J segment 7 bases; nucleotides outside the gene matches: 0. The germline CDR1 and CDR2 sequences are SGHDT and YYEEEE. In nucleotides, the CDR3 is TGTGCCAGCAGCTTGGGGACAGGGAATTCACCCCTCCACTTT. Translating gives CASSLGTGNSPLHF.

This chain connects TRBV6-6 to TRBJ1-5; TRBD1 matches at 10 bases. The V gene's germline CDR1 is MNHNY and CDR2 SVGAGI (reference sequence). V lost 4 bases to trimming and J lost 6 bases; unmatched junction nucleotides: 6. This CDR3 has 15 amino acids. As DNA, the CDR3 is TGTGCCAGCAGTTCCAGACAGGGGGCGCTTCAGCCCCAGCATTTT. Protein sequence: CASSSRQGALQPQHF.

This chain joins TRBV6-6 and TRBJ2-3; 7 nucleotides line up with TRBD2. Germline CDR1 MNHNY, CDR2 SVGAGI (reference sequence). The CDR3 consists of 16 residues. Trimming at V came to 0 bases and at J to 2 bases, leaving 5 bases not matched to a gene. The CDR3 is CASSYSRTRVTDTQYF. DNA for the CDR3: TGTGCCAGCAGTTACTCGCGGACTAGAGTCACAGATACGCAGTATTTT.

This clone occurred a few times. This sequence joins TRBV6-5 and TRBJ2-3; D may correspond to TRBD1 or TRBD2 (6 bases each). The germline CDR1 and CDR2 sequences are MNHEY and SVGAGI. This CDR3 is built from 16 residues. V shed 2 bases and J shed 4 bases, with 16 bases lying between them. DNA for the CDR3: TGTGCCAGCAGTTACCAAGGGGGGAGGAATCCAGATACGCAGTATTTT. It encodes CASSYQGGRNPDTQYF.

The sample holds a few counts of this clone. This chain links TRBV29-1 with TRBJ2-7; D might be TRBD1 (6 bases). CDR1 is SQVTM and CDR2 is ANQGSEA in the germline V gene. Deletions cut 3 bases from V and 3 bases from J, with 6 bases between. The CDR3 consists of 11 residues. The chain's CDR3 is CSVDRGYEQYF. DNA of the CDR3: TGCAGCGTTGACAGGGGCTACGAGCAGTACTTC.

This clone was counted a single time. V is TRBV10-2 and J is TRBJ2-5; 13 bases fit TRBD2. Germline V gene sequence: CDR1 WSHSY, CDR2 SAAADI. Trimming at V came to 4 bases and at J to 11 bases, leaving 7 bases not matched to a gene. This CDR3 has 14 amino acids. The CDR3 DNA follows: TGCGCCAGCAGTGTGGGACTAGCGGGATTGGAGCAGTACTTC. Amino acids: CASSVGLAGLEQYF.